This T cell receptor (beta chain) was retrieved from a study of human T cells and chemical hapten exposure. Notes on the study in general: PT1 expanded TCR counts and patch test score were linked, and their correlation was positive. Expanded TCRs clustered into significantly more large CDR3 similarity groups than controls, the analysis revealed.

Documented time point: patch test 1, 2 weeks after DPC sensitization. The treatment is: therapeutic diphenylcyclopropenone sensitization with weekly scalp DPC. RNA extraction used unfractionated whole blood as the source of total RNA. Trimming took off 5 bases at V and 4 bases at J, with 7 bases between the two ends. The CDR3 sequence is 12 residues long. This clonotype was seen more than once but under ten times. Its antigen is unidentified. MiXCR, applied by TCRdb to the RACE reads, yields one record per CDR3 protein. Altogether under 40,000 distinct CDR3 sequences are present, 6% to 7% being singletons, with the ten largest covering roughly 9.5%.

The receptor was isolated from a woman aged 30 to 39 with alopecia areata. Some clones in this sample may be carry-over from other donors' samples. The chain carries TRBV12-3 or TRBV12-4 and TRBJ2-3; D is undetermined. The sequencing here drew on whole blood, taken in connection with sensitization to the hapten diphenylcyclopropenone (DPC). DNA for the CDR3: TGTGCCAGCAGTATTATGGCAGATACGCAGTATTTT. Residues: CASSIMADTQYF.